What follows are 17 T cell receptor beta chains derived from one specimen sequenced in a study of T cells in Graves' hyperthyroidism and ophthalmopathy. Amplified TCR beta CDR3 regions came from RNA transcripts. Using the HTBI primer set, a first-round RT-PCR was run on the TCR CDR3. MiXCR was run by TCRdb on the multiplex PCR reads, yielding one entry per CDR3 protein. The sample contains 450,000 to 600,000 distinct CDR3 sequences, 14% of which appear only once. The sample consisted of blood. The receptors come from a woman aged 35 to 49 with Graves' hyperthyroidism.

The rearrangement links TRBV3-1 to TRBJ2-6; 10 positions match TRBD2. This CDR3 is built from 18 residues. Germline V gene lookup returns CDR1 LGHDT and CDR2 YNNKEL (reference sequence). V lost 2 bases to trimming and J lost 0 bases; unmatched junction nucleotides: 4. DNA of the CDR3: TGTGCCAGCAGCCAAAGAAGCGGGAGGGCCTCTGGGGCCAACGTCCTGACTTTC. Encoded protein: CASSQRSGRASGANVLTF. The full variable domain, its missing parts supplied by reference TRBV3-1 and TRBJ2-6, is DTAVSQTPKYLVTQMGNDKSIKCEQNLGHDTMYWYKQDSKKFLKIMFSYNNKELIINETVPNRFSPKSPDKAHLNLHINSLELGDSAVYFCASSQRSGRASGANVLTFGAGSRLTVL.

This clonotype was detected many times. The rearrangement joins TRBV6-1 to TRBJ2-2, with 7 bases matching TRBD2. CDR3 size: 13 residues. J lost 7 bases, V lost 6 bases, and 5 bases had no gene match. The germline V gene has CDR1 MNHNS and CDR2 SASEGT. CDR3 sequence reads: CASRTQRGGELFF. The CDR3 coding sequence is TGTGCCAGCAGGACGCAGCGGGGCGGGGAGCTGTTTTTT.

The chain carries TRBV9 and TRBJ1-6, with a possible D match to TRBD1 (6 bases). The CDR3 sequence is 17 residues long. The ends were cut back, 3 bases at V and 6 bases at J, with 19 bases in the middle. Germline V gene sequence: CDR1 SGDLS, CDR2 YYNGEE. This chain's CDR3 is CASSAPRGGATNSPLHF. The CDR3 DNA reads TGTGCCAGCAGCGCCCCCCGTGGGGGGGCAACTAATTCACCCCTCCACTTT.

The chain recombines TRBV7-9 with TRBJ2-3, with D perhaps matching TRBD2 (6 bases). The CDR3 has 15 amino acids. V gave up 1 base and J gave up 2 bases, with 10 bases separating them. Looked up from germline, CDR1 is SEHNR and CDR2 is FQNEAQ (reference sequence). Written as DNA, the CDR3 is TGTGCCAGCAGCTTAGACGCGGGGCTCACAGATACGCAGTATTTT. This translates into CASSLDAGLTDTQYF.

In its sample, this clonotype was seen a few times. CDR3 in DNA: TGCAGCGTTGAAGAAGTCTTCCAGGACGAGGGCAACCAAGAGACCCAGTACTTC. It encodes CSVEEVFQDEGNQETQYF. The V gene is TRBV20-1, the J gene TRBJ2-5; D may be TRBD2 (5 bases). The CDR3 runs to 18 residues. From germline, CDR1 is DFQATT and CDR2 SNEGSKA (reference sequence).

This clonotype was counted only a few times. The genes are TRBV6-1 and TRBJ1-5; maybe TRBD1 (6 bases). The CDR3 runs to 18 residues. V lost 9 bases and J 0 bases, leaving 24 bases between the germline ends. Per the germline V gene, CDR1 is MNHNS and CDR2 is SASEGT. The CDR3 loop is CASRNWGTTGYSNQPQHF. The DNA of the CDR3 is TGTGCCAGTCGGAATTGGGGGACAACTGGGTATAGCAATCAGCCCCAGCATTTT.

This clonotype was counted only a few times. The genes are TRBV29-1 and TRBJ2-7, with D tentatively TRBD2 (5 bases). Germline V lookup: CDR1 SQVTM, CDR2 ANQGSEA. The CDR3 totals 13 residues. V was shortened by 5 bases and J by 0 bases, with 11 bases between the two germline ends. The CDR3 here is CSVLTSRSYEQYF. CDR3 sequence (DNA): TGCAGCGTTTTAACTAGTCGCTCCTACGAGCAGTACTTC.

There are many counts of this clonotype. The rearrangement uses TRBV12-3 or TRBV12-4 and TRBJ2-3, with D perhaps matching TRBD1 (5 bases). The CDR3 extends over 15 amino acids. Trimming stripped 2 bases from V and 2 bases from J, with 11 bases between. The CDR3 nucleotides are TGTGCCAGCAGTTTATCCCAGGGCTACACAGATACGCAGTATTTT. The encoded protein is CASSLSQGYTDTQYF.

This clonotype was counted a few times. This may be a read error, as it is one base from a much larger clone. The chain links TRBV20-1 to TRBJ2-1, with 8 bases identical to TRBD2. Looked up from germline, CDR1 is DFQATT and CDR2 is SNEGSKA (reference sequence). This CDR3 comprises 14 residues. CDR3 nucleotides: TGCAGTGCTAGGGTGGGACTAGGCGACAATGGGCAGTTCTTC. It is translated as CSARVGLGDNGQFF.

This clonotype was counted only a few times. The chain uses TRBV15 and TRBJ2-1; TRBD1 is a possible D gene (6 bases). CDR1 is LNHNV and CDR2 is YYDKDF in the germline V gene (reference sequence). The germline V and J ends were trimmed by 0 bases and 1 base, with 10 bases remaining between them. The CDR3 is 16 amino acids. In nucleotides, the CDR3 is TGTGCCACCAGCAGAGAGCCCCAGGGGTCCTACAATGAGCAGTTCTTC. This codes for CATSREPQGSYNEQFF.

The chain has TRBV28 and TRBJ2-5; no firm D call. V lost 9 bases to trimming and J lost 5 bases, with 10 bases between them. Germline V gene sequence: CDR1 MDHEN, CDR2 SYDVKM. This CDR3 region has 11 residues. The CDR3 nucleotides are TGTGCCAGTAGGGTTGGGGAGACCCAGTACTTC. Its protein product is CASRVGETQYF.

J is TRBJ2-3 and V is TRBV7-2; 12 positions agree with TRBD2. The germline V gene encodes CDR1 SGHTA and CDR2 FQGNSA. The V and J ends lost 5 bases and 5 bases, in that order; junction bases with no gene match: 11. The CDR3 totals 17 residues. As DNA, the CDR3 is TGTGCCAGCAGCACTCTAGCGGGGGGGATGGGTAGAGATACGCAGTATTTT. This gives the protein CASSTLAGGMGRDTQYF.

In its sample, this clonotype was seen a few times. The chain recombines TRBV2 with TRBJ1-5; a possible D gene is TRBD1 (6 bases). The CDR3 is 12 residues long. V was cut by 7 bases and J by 7 bases, with 11 bases left in between. Germline V gene sequence: CDR1 SNHLY, CDR2 FYNNEI. Here the CDR3 reads CASKTGEQPQHF. In DNA form, the CDR3 reads TGTGCCAGCAAGACAGGCGAACAGCCCCAGCATTTT.

This chain uses TRBV20-1 with TRBJ2-3; 14 bases line up with TRBD2. Germline V gives CDR1 DFQATT, CDR2 SNEGSKA (reference sequence). The CDR3 loop spans 17 amino acids. The V gene end was trimmed by 5 bases and the J gene end by 2 bases; junction bases not matched to a gene: 9. The CDR3 loop is CSAGGLAGVQITDTQYF. CDR3 nucleotide sequence: TGCAGTGCTGGGGGACTAGCGGGAGTACAAATCACAGATACGCAGTATTTT.

This clonotype was recorded many times. The J gene is TRBJ2-2, the V gene TRBV5-1, with 13 bases lining up with TRBD2. The CDR3 totals 15 residues. V lost 5 bases, J lost 6 bases, and 4 bases stayed unmatched. CDR1 and CDR2 (germline): SGHRS, YFSETQ. CDR3 region: CASSSGLAGPGELFF. The CDR3 DNA sequence: TGCGCCAGCAGTTCGGGACTAGCGGGGCCCGGGGAGCTGTTTTTT.

In this sample, this clonotype turned up many times. V gene TRBV28 combines with J gene TRBJ2-3, with 10 bases identical to TRBD2. CDR3 length: 16 residues. Germline V gene sequence: CDR1 MDHEN, CDR2 SYDVKM. Unmatched junction bases numbered 5, after V lost 4 bases and J lost 1 base. The CDR3 loop is CASSSFGTSGTDTQYF. The CDR3 DNA reads as TGTGCCAGCAGTTCGTTTGGGACTAGCGGCACAGATACGCAGTATTTT.

This clonotype was found a few times. The chain is built from TRBV25-1 and TRBJ2-2; TRBD2 aligns across 8 bases. CDR1 and CDR2 (germline): MGHDK, SYGVNS. The V gene end was trimmed by 1 base and the J gene end by 4 bases; junction bases not matched to a gene: 11. The CDR3 runs 18 residues. CDR3 region: CASSESRPAGVTTGELFF. CDR3 coding DNA: TGTGCCAGCAGTGAATCCCGCCCAGCGGGAGTAACCACCGGGGAGCTGTTTTTT.